The rows below give T cell receptor beta chains drawn from one sample of a study of blood T cell repertoires in COVID-19. Using immunoSEQ multiplex PCR, the repertoire was profiled, and TCRdb retains in-frame clones only, with some absent. The sample lists fewer than 350,000 clones; approximately 89% were seen once. Sequenced material: peripheral blood. Receptor source: a woman aged 60-75 years with COVID-19, enrolled during active disease. Both conserved end residues are part of each CDR3. Fields, in order: CDR3 protein, CDR3 DNA, D gene, J gene, V gene, clone size. A D gene is named only where the DNA matches it firmly. The size field is filled for only some rows; it gives once, few, many or a size class.

CASSHKGTGNYGYTF	TGTGCCAGCAGCCACAAGGGGACAGGAAACTATGGCTACACCTTC	TRBD1	TRBJ1-2	TRBV9	few
CAISRQGPSYGYTF	TGTGCCATCAGTCGACAGGGGCCAAGTTATGGCTACACCTTC	TRBD1	TRBJ1-2	TRBV10-3	NA
CASITTSGLNTEAFF	TGTGCCAGCATTACTACTTCAGGGCTGAACACTGAAGCTTTCTTT	NA	TRBJ1-1	TRBV6-5	NA
CASSSRSGGSYNSPLHF	TGTGCCAGTAGCTCCAGGTCGGGGGGCTCCTATAATTCACCCCTCCACTTT	NA	TRBJ1-6	TRBV19	once
CASSFSGTNNSPLHF	TGTGCCAGCAGCTTCTCTGGGACTAATAATTCACCCCTCCACTTT	NA	TRBJ1-6	TRBV13	NA
CASSRTAPGDTEAFF	TGTGCCAGCTCCCGGACGGCGCCGGGGGACACTGAAGCTTTCTTT	NA	TRBJ1-1	TRBV18	NA
CASSHRDSPTEAFF	TGCGCCAGCAGCCATCGGGACAGCCCCACTGAAGCTTTCTTT	TRBD1	TRBJ1-1	TRBV4-1	NA
CASSPGTSGGTGELFF	TGTGCCAGCAGCCCAGGGACTAGCGGGGGGACGGGGGAGCTGTTTTTT	TRBD2	TRBJ2-2	TRBV4-2	once
CSVVRPGGFIDEQFF	TGCAGCGTGGTGCGACCGGGGGGATTTATCGATGAGCAGTTCTTC	TRBD2	TRBJ2-1	TRBV29-1	NA
CSSRGGLSETQYF	TGCAGCTCTCGGGGGGGCTTATCAGAGACCCAGTACTTC	TRBD2	TRBJ2-5	TRBV29-1	NA
CASSVLGQGGTEAFF	TGTGCCAGCAGCGTGCTAGGACAGGGCGGCACTGAAGCTTTCTTT	TRBD1	TRBJ1-1	TRBV9	NA
CASSGGGSTEAFF	TGTGCCAGCTCAGGTGGGGGGAGTACTGAAGCTTTCTTT	NA	TRBJ1-1	TRBV18	NA
CAIRTEMNTGELFF	TGTGCCATCAGGACGGAGATGAACACCGGGGAGCTGTTTTTT	NA	TRBJ2-2	TRBV10-3	once
CASSAGTVLQETQYF	TGTGCCAGCAGCGCAGGGACAGTCCTGCAAGAGACCCAGTACTTC	TRBD1	TRBJ2-5	TRBV5-6	few
CASHATGSANTEAFF	TGTGCCAGCCACGCCACGGGGTCGGCGAACACTGAAGCTTTCTTT	NA	TRBJ1-1	TRBV6-5	NA
CAWGQNTEAFF	TGTGCCTGGGGACAGAACACTGAAGCTTTCTTT	NA	TRBJ1-1	TRBV30	NA
CASSRGVQGASSPLHF	TGTGCCAGCAGCCGGGGGGTTCAGGGGGCTAGTTCACCCCTCCACTTT	TRBD1	TRBJ1-6	TRBV3-1/TRBV3-2	NA
CASSSQAPRTEAFF	TGTGCCAGCAGCTCACAGGCCCCAAGGACTGAAGCTTTCTTT	NA	TRBJ1-1	TRBV6-5	NA
CASSLVQGGGYTF	TGTGCCAGCAGTTTAGTCCAGGGGGGTGGCTACACCTTC	TRBD1	TRBJ1-2	TRBV12-3/TRBV12-4	NA
CASRDRTGYYEQYF	TGTGCCAGCAGGGATAGGACAGGGTACTACGAGCAGTACTTC	TRBD1	TRBJ2-7	TRBV2	NA
CASSVELGRVAGELFF	TGTGCCAGCAGCGTAGAACTGGGCAGGGTAGCCGGGGAGCTGTTTTTT	NA	TRBJ2-2	TRBV9	NA
CDDQQRYALAANTEAFF	TGTGACGACCAGCAGCGTTATGCATTAGCGGCCAACACTGAAGCTTTCTTT	NA	TRBJ1-1	TRBV9	NA
CASSSTHHLSGNTIYF	TGTGCCAGCAGCTCCACCCACCACTTATCGGGAAACACCATATATTTT	NA	TRBJ1-3	TRBV11-2	NA
CASSLASTAQETQYF	TGTGCCAGCAGCTTAGCCTCGACAGCCCAAGAGACCCAGTACTTC	NA	TRBJ2-5	TRBV7-9	NA
CASSQDGARGNEQFF	TGCGCCAGCAGCCAAGATGGGGCCAGGGGGAATGAGCAGTTCTTC	TRBD1	TRBJ2-1	TRBV4-1	NA
CAISDLLAGNEQFF	TGTGCCATCAGTGATCTACTAGCGGGGAATGAGCAGTTCTTC	TRBD2	TRBJ2-1	TRBV10-3	NA
CASSLGGLIEQYF	TGTGCCAGCAGCTTGGGGGGACTGATCGAGCAGTACTTC	NA	TRBJ2-7	TRBV5-6	once
CASSFTGTSGNEQFF	TGTGCCAGCAGCTTTACCGGGACTAGCGGCAATGAGCAGTTCTTC	TRBD2	TRBJ2-1	TRBV5-5	NA
CASEGAYNSPLHF	TGTGCCAGTGAGGGGGCATATAATTCACCCCTCCACTTT	TRBD1	TRBJ1-6	TRBV19	NA
CATLWSDFLYGYTF	TGTGCCACCCTCTGGTCGGACTTCCTCTATGGCTACACCTTC	NA	TRBJ1-2	TRBV6-7	NA
CASTNQGGTGNYGYTF	TGTGCCAGCACTAATCAGGGAGGGACTGGTAACTATGGCTACACCTTC	NA	TRBJ1-2	TRBV6-6	NA
CASSVAGDRGQPQHF	TGTGCCAGCAGCGTAGCGGGGGACAGGGGTCAGCCCCAGCATTTT	TRBD1	TRBJ1-5	TRBV9	NA
CASSSLAGGFNEQFF	TGTGCCAGCAGCTCACTAGCGGGGGGTTTCAATGAGCAGTTCTTC	TRBD2	TRBJ2-1	TRBV6-2/TRBV6-3	NA
CASSSTDDSPLHF	TGTGCCAGCTCTTCGACTGACGATTCACCCCTCCACTTT	NA	TRBJ1-6	TRBV18	NA
CASSYRQGPFSYEQYF	TGTGCCAGCAGTTACCGACAGGGCCCCTTCTCCTACGAGCAGTACTTC	TRBD1	TRBJ2-7	TRBV27	NA
CASSRGSSEQYF	TGCGCCAGCAGTCGGGGTTCTTCCGAGCAGTACTTC	NA	TRBJ2-7	TRBV10-1	many
CASSLGGGTEAFF	TGTGCCAGCAGCTTAGGAGGGGGCACTGAAGCTTTCTTT	NA	TRBJ1-1	TRBV7-9	once
CASSPRPTGNTEAFF	TGTGCCAGTAGTCCCCGTCCTACAGGGAACACTGAAGCTTTCTTT	NA	TRBJ1-1	TRBV19	NA
CASSLRTGELFF	TGTGCCAGCAGTTTACGCACCGGGGAGCTGTTTTTT	NA	TRBJ2-2	TRBV12-3/TRBV12-4	NA
CASSAPGTGGYGYTF	TGTGCCAGCAGCGCTCCCGGGACAGGGGGTTATGGCTACACCTTC	TRBD1	TRBJ1-2	TRBV5-5	NA
CASSLRTDTQYF	TGTGCCAGCAGTCTCCGTACAGATACGCAGTATTTT	NA	TRBJ2-3	TRBV12-3/TRBV12-4	once
CASRWGQPRGNNYGYTF	TGCGCCAGCAGATGGGGGCAACCCAGGGGAAATAACTATGGCTACACCTTC	NA	TRBJ1-2	TRBV5-1	NA
CASSPRAGVNQPQHF	TGTGCCAGCAGTCCCCGCGCAGGGGTCAATCAGCCCCAGCATTTT	NA	TRBJ1-5	TRBV6-5	NA
CASSHDRVGSPLHF	TGTGCCAGCAGCCACGACAGGGTAGGATCACCCCTCCACTTT	TRBD1	TRBJ1-6	TRBV13	NA
CASKSLSTNEKLFF	TGCGCCAGCAAGAGCCTCTCAACTAATGAAAAACTGTTTTTT	NA	TRBJ1-4	TRBV5-1	NA
CASSQVTTKGTEAFF	TGCGCCAGCAGCCAAGTTACGACCAAGGGGACTGAAGCTTTCTTT	NA	TRBJ1-1	TRBV4-1	NA
CASSLTPSGGAGDTQYF	TGTGCCAGCAGCTTAACCCCCAGCGGGGGGGCAGGAGATACGCAGTATTTT	TRBD2	TRBJ2-3	TRBV7-3	NA
CASSKERGREKLFF	TGTGCCAGCAGCAAAGAAAGGGGGCGAGAAAAACTGTTTTTT	NA	TRBJ1-4	TRBV21-1	NA
CASNLQRGETQYF	TGTGCCAGCAATCTTCAGCGGGGAGAGACCCAGTACTTC	TRBD2	TRBJ2-5	TRBV2	NA
CASSILGVSENTIYF	TGTGCCAGTAGTATACTCGGGGTTAGTGAAAACACCATATATTTT	NA	TRBJ1-3	TRBV19	NA
CASSHDRNYGYTF	TGTGCCAGCAGCCATGACAGGAACTATGGCTACACCTTC	NA	TRBJ1-2	TRBV7-2	NA
CASISGQGEHFESGNTIYF	TGTGCCAGCATTTCGGGACAGGGGGAGCATTTTGAATCTGGAAACACCATATATTTT	NA	TRBJ1-3	TRBV21-1	NA
CASSSAIGNTEAFF	TGTGCCAGCTCCAGCGCAATTGGAAACACTGAAGCTTTCTTT	NA	TRBJ1-1	TRBV18	NA
CASSSRLGGAFNEQFF	TGTGCCAGCAGCAGCCGGCTGGGGGGGGCTTTCAATGAGCAGTTCTTC	NA	TRBJ2-1	TRBV7-2	NA
CASSAFGRDLLGNEQFF	TGTGCCAGCAGCGCTTTTGGCCGGGATCTATTGGGCAATGAGCAGTTCTTC	NA	TRBJ2-1	TRBV7-3	NA
CASTGGSSNQPQHF	TGTGCCAGCACCGGAGGCAGTAGCAATCAGCCCCAGCATTTT	NA	TRBJ1-5	TRBV2	NA
CASSLDRSIEAFF	TGCGCCAGCAGCTTGGACAGGTCAATAGAAGCTTTCTTT	NA	TRBJ1-1	TRBV5-1	few